These T cell receptor beta chains were read from a single sample in a study of T cell changes during pregnancy in multiple sclerosis. The protocol was immunoSEQ multiplex PCR, while the TCRdb copy is restricted to in-frame clones and leaves out a portion. This table holds about 70,000 clones, around 92% found once. This specimen consisted of peripheral blood, obtained in the first trimester of pregnancy. These receptors all stem from a female donor with multiple sclerosis, enrolled in a pregnancy study. Both conserved end residues are part of each CDR3. The order of the fields is CDR3 protein, CDR3 DNA, J gene, V gene, clone size, D gene. D genes are given only for firm matches. A clone size is listed for some rows: how often the clone was seen (once, few, many), or a class if it is expanded.

CASSLRESQETQYF TGTGCCAGCAGTCTCCGGGAGTCCCAAGAGACCCAGTACTTC TRBJ2-5 TRBV6-5 - -
CASGQQVSVNEQFF TGTGCCAGCGGCCAACAGGTATCGGTCAATGAGCAGTTCTTC TRBJ2-1 TRBV27 - -
CASSPGRGNYEQYF TGTGCCAGCAGCCCGGGGAGGGGCAACTACGAGCAGTACTTC TRBJ2-7 TRBV7-2 - TRBD2
CASSPASGGGNTIYF TGTGCCAGCTCACCAGCGTCAGGTGGTGGAAACACCATATATTTT TRBJ1-3 TRBV18 - -
CASSMVASLSTDTQYF TGTGCCAGTAGTATGGTGGCTAGCCTAAGCACAGATACGCAGTATTTT TRBJ2-3 TRBV19 once -
CASSFLQGNTEAFF TGCGCCAGCAGCTTCTTACAGGGAAACACTGAAGCTTTCTTT TRBJ1-1 TRBV5-1 - -
CAWSVRGPSKTQHF TGTGCCTGGAGTGTAAGGGGTCCGTCCAAGACCCAGCATTTT TRBJ1-5 TRBV30 - -
CASSYLRGGGTGELFF TGTGCCAGCAGTTACTTACGGGGAGGGGGCACCGGGGAGCTGTTTTTT TRBJ2-2 TRBV6-5 - -
CASSSTGMNTEAFF TGTGCCAGCAGCTCCACAGGCATGAACACTGAAGCTTTCTTT TRBJ1-1 TRBV5-6 - -
CASSPLAGTDNQPQHF TGTGCCAGCAGCCCGTTGGCCGGGACAGATAATCAGCCCCAGCATTTT TRBJ1-5 TRBV7-8 - TRBD1
CAISERGGAGSPLHF TGTGCCATCAGTGAGAGAGGAGGGGCGGGTTCACCCCTCCACTTT TRBJ1-6 TRBV10-3 - -